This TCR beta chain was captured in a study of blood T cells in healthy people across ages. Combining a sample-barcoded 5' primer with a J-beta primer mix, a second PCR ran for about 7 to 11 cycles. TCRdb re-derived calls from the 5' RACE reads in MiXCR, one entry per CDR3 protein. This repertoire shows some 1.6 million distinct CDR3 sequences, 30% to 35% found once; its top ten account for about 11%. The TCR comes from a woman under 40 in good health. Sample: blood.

DNA of the CDR3: TGTGCCTGGAATCTAGCTTACAATGAGCAGTTCTTC. Its protein is CAWNLAYNEQFF. V gene TRBV30 combines with J gene TRBJ2-1; D is perhaps TRBD2 (5 bases). CDR1 is GTSNPN and CDR2 is SVGIG in the germline V gene (reference sequence). Trimming took 4 bases from V and 4 from J, leaving 8 bases between them. The CDR3 length is 12 residues.